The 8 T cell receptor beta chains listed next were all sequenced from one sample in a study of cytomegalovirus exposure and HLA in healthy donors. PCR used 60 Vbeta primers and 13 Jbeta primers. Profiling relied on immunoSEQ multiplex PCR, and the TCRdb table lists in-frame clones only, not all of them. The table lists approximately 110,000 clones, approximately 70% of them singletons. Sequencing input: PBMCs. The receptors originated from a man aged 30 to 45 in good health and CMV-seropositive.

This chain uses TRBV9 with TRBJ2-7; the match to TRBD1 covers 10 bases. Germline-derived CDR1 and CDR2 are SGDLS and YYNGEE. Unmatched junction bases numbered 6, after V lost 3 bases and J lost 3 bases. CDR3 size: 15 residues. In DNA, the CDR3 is TGTGCCAGCAGCGACCCGGACAGGGGGGTCTACGAGCAGTACTTC. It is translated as CASSDPDRGVYEQYF.

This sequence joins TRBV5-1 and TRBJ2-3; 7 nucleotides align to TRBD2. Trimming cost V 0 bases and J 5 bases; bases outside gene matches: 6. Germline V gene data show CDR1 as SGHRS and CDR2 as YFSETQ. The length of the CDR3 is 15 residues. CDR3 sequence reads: CASSLGLGLEDTQYF. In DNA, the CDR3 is TGCGCCAGCAGCTTGGGACTAGGACTAGAAGATACGCAGTATTTT. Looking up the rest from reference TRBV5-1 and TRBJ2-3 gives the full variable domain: KAGVTQTPRYLIKTRGQQVTLSCSPISGHRSVSWYQQTPGQGLQFLFEYFSETQRNKGNFPGRFSGRQFSNSRSEMNVSTLELGDSALYLCASSLGLGLEDTQYFGPGTRLTVL.

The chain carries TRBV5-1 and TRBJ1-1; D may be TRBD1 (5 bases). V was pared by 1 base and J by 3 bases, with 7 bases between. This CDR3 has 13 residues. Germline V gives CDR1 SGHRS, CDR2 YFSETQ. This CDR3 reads CASSLWGDTEAFF. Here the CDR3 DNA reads TGCGCCAGCAGCTTGTGGGGGGACACTGAAGCTTTCTTT.

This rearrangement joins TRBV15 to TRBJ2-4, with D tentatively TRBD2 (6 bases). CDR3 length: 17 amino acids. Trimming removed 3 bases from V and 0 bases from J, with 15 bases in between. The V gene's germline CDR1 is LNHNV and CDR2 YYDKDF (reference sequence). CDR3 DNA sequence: TGTGCCACCAGCAGGAGTGGAGGGAACCTAGCCAAAAACATTCAGTACTTC. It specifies CATSRSGGNLAKNIQYF.

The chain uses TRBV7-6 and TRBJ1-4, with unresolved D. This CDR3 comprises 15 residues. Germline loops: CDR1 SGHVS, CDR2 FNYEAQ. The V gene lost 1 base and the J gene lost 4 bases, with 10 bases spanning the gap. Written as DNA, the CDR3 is TGTGCCAGCAGCTTAGGGTACGGGAATAATGAAAAACTGTTTTTT. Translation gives CASSLGYGNNEKLFF.

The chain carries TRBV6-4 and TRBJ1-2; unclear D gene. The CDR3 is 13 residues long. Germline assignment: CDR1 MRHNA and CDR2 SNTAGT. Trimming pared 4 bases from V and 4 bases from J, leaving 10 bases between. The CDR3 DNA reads TGTGCCAGCAGTGCTGGCACGGGCTATGGCTACACCTTC. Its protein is CASSAGTGYGYTF.

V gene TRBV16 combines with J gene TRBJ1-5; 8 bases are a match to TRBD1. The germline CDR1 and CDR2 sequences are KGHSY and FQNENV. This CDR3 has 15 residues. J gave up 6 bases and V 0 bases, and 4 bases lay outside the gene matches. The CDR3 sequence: CASSQSIGTGQPQHF. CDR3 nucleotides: TGTGCCAGCAGCCAATCGATCGGGACAGGTCAGCCCCAGCATTTT. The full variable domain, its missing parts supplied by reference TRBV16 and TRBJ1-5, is GEEVAQTPKHLVRGEGQKAKLYCAPIKGHSYVFWYQQVLKNEFKFLISFQNENVFDETGMPKERFSAKCLPNSPCSLEIQATKLEDSAVYFCASSQSIGTGQPQHFGDGTRLSIL.

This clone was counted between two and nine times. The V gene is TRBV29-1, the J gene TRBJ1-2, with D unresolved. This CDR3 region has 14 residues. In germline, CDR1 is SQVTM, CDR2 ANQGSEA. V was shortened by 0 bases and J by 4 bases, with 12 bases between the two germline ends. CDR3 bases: TGCAGCGTTGAAGATGAGGGCAGGCCCTATGGCTACACCTTC. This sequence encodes CSVEDEGRPYGYTF.